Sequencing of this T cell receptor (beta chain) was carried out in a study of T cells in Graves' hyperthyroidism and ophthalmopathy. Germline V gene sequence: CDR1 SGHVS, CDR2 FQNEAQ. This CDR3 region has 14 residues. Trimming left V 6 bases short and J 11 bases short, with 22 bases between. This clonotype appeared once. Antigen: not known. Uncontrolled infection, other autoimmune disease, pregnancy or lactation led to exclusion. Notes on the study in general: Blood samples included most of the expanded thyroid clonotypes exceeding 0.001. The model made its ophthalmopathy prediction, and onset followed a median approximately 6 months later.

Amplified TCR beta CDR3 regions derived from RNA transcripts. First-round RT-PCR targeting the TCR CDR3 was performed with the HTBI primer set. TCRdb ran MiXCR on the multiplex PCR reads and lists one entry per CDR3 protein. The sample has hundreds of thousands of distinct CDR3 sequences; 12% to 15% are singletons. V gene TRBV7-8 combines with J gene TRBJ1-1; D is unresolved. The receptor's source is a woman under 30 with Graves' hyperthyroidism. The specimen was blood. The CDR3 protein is CASSDPGLVRKAFF. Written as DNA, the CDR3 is TGTGCCAGCAGTGATCCCGGCCTCGTCCGAAAGGCTTTCTTT. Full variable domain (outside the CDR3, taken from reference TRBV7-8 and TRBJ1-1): GAGVSQSPRYKVAKRGQDVALRCDPISGHVSLFWYQQALGQGPEFLTYFQNEAQLDKSGLPSDRFFAERPEGSVSTLKIQRTQQEDSAVYLCASSDPGLVRKAFFGQGTRLTVV.